These T cell receptor beta chains were read from a single sample in a study of blood T cell repertoires in COVID-19. The table came from immunoSEQ multiplex PCR; TCRdb's copy has only in-frame clones and leaves some out. Counted here are 300,000 to 350,000 clones, around 90% occurring once; the ten biggest clones make up over 4.5%. Sequences were obtained from PBMCs or T cells enriched from blood (not recorded which). The receptors stem from a man younger than 45 who had recovered from COVID-19. Each CDR3 is given with its conserved first and last residue. The order of the fields is clone size, D gene, V gene, J gene, CDR3 protein, CDR3 DNA. The D gene is left open where the match is weak. Clone size appears in some rows only: once, few, many, or a class for an expanded clone.

abundance: NA; d_gene: TRBD2; v_gene: TRBV27; j_gene: TRBJ2-7; CDR3aa: CASSFEPSGGYEQYF; CDR3nt: TGTGCCAGCAGTTTCGAGCCTAGCGGGGGATACGAGCAGTACTTC
abundance: once; d_gene: NA; v_gene: TRBV6-5; j_gene: TRBJ1-2; CDR3aa: CASSYSSRGAYYGYTF; CDR3nt: TGTGCCAGCAGTTACTCGTCCCGGGGGGCCTACTATGGCTACACCTTC
abundance: NA; d_gene: TRBD1; v_gene: TRBV10-3; j_gene: TRBJ1-4; CDR3aa: CAISESTGVEKLFF; CDR3nt: TGTGCCATCAGTGAATCGACAGGGGTGGAAAAACTGTTTTTT
abundance: few; d_gene: NA; v_gene: TRBV19; j_gene: TRBJ2-6; CDR3aa: CASHRPGSGANVLTF; CDR3nt: TGTGCCAGTCACCGACCGGGCTCTGGGGCCAACGTCCTGACTTTC
abundance: NA; d_gene: TRBD1; v_gene: TRBV19; j_gene: TRBJ2-7; CDR3aa: CASSIAHQGASYEQYF; CDR3nt: TGTGCCAGTAGTATAGCTCATCAGGGGGCTTCCTACGAGCAGTACTTC
abundance: NA; d_gene: TRBD1; v_gene: TRBV20-1; j_gene: TRBJ2-7; CDR3aa: CSASSTGAIPLGEQYF; CDR3nt: TGCAGTGCTAGTAGTACAGGGGCGATACCGTTAGGCGAGCAGTACTTC
abundance: NA; d_gene: NA; v_gene: TRBV4-1; j_gene: TRBJ2-7; CDR3aa: CASSQVAGGHTYEQYF; CDR3nt: TGCGCCAGCAGCCAAGTTGCTGGGGGACACACCTACGAGCAGTACTTC
abundance: NA; d_gene: TRBD1; v_gene: TRBV28; j_gene: TRBJ2-7; CDR3aa: CASTTTGSSYEQYF; CDR3nt: TGTGCCAGCACCACGACAGGGAGCTCCTACGAGCAGTACTTC
abundance: NA; d_gene: TRBD2; v_gene: TRBV4-2; j_gene: TRBJ2-5; CDR3aa: CASSGTGTREETQYF; CDR3nt: TGTGCCAGCAGCGGAACCGGGACTAGGGAAGAGACCCAGTACTTC
abundance: NA; d_gene: NA; v_gene: TRBV5-1; j_gene: TRBJ1-2; CDR3aa: CASSLGGFNYGYTF; CDR3nt: TGCGCCAGCAGCTTGGGGGGCTTTAACTATGGCTACACCTTC
abundance: once; d_gene: NA; v_gene: TRBV7-3; j_gene: TRBJ2-7; CDR3aa: CASSLGGQKYEQYF; CDR3nt: TGTGCCAGCAGCTTGGGGGGACAGAAATACGAGCAGTACTTC
abundance: NA; d_gene: NA; v_gene: TRBV11-2; j_gene: TRBJ2-7; CDR3aa: CASSTGYEQYF; CDR3nt: TGTGCCAGCAGTACAGGATACGAGCAGTACTTC
abundance: NA; d_gene: TRBD2; v_gene: TRBV28; j_gene: TRBJ2-7; CDR3aa: CASSFGGLAGSYEQYF; CDR3nt: TGTGCCAGCAGTTTTGGGGGACTAGCGGGCTCCTACGAGCAGTACTTC
abundance: NA; d_gene: NA; v_gene: TRBV24-1; j_gene: TRBJ1-3; CDR3aa: CATSVGHSGNTIYF; CDR3nt: TGTGCCACCAGTGTTGGGCATTCTGGAAACACCATATATTTT
abundance: NA; d_gene: NA; v_gene: TRBV6-1; j_gene: TRBJ1-5; CDR3aa: CASSEALRGGLSNQPQHF; CDR3nt: TGTGCCAGCAGTGAAGCGCTTCGGGGTGGGCTGAGCAATCAGCCCCAGCATTTT
abundance: NA; d_gene: NA; v_gene: TRBV5-1; j_gene: TRBJ1-2; CDR3aa: CASSINPSPDYGYTF; CDR3nt: TGCGCCAGCAGTATAAATCCTTCTCCGGACTATGGCTACACCTTC
abundance: NA; d_gene: TRBD2; v_gene: TRBV19; j_gene: TRBJ2-3; CDR3aa: CASSIERGGTDTQYF; CDR3nt: TGTGCCAGTAGTATCGAGCGGGGGGGCACAGATACGCAGTATTTT
abundance: few; d_gene: NA; v_gene: TRBV7-9; j_gene: TRBJ1-5; CDR3aa: CASSATNYSNQPQHF; CDR3nt: TGTGCCAGCAGCGCGACAAATTATAGCAATCAGCCCCAGCATTTT
abundance: NA; d_gene: TRBD2; v_gene: TRBV24-1; j_gene: TRBJ2-1; CDR3aa: CATSDFTSGYNEQFF; CDR3nt: TGTGCCACCAGTGATTTTACTAGCGGCTACAATGAGCAGTTCTTC
abundance: NA; d_gene: NA; v_gene: TRBV3-1/TRBV3-2; j_gene: TRBJ1-1; CDR3aa: CASSQSVNTEAFF; CDR3nt: TGTGCCAGCAGCCAATCAGTAAACACTGAAGCTTTCTTT
abundance: NA; d_gene: TRBD1; v_gene: TRBV2; j_gene: TRBJ2-1; CDR3aa: CASSPGQGAYEQFF; CDR3nt: TGTGCCAGCAGCCCGGGACAGGGGGCTTATGAGCAGTTCTTC
abundance: few; d_gene: TRBD1; v_gene: TRBV28; j_gene: TRBJ1-5; CDR3aa: CASRDRQGRSNQPQHF; CDR3nt: TGTGCCAGCAGGGACCGACAGGGTCGGAGCAATCAGCCCCAGCATTTT
abundance: NA; d_gene: TRBD1; v_gene: TRBV7-7; j_gene: TRBJ2-5; CDR3aa: CASRSRTGVIKETQYF; CDR3nt: TGTGCCAGCAGATCCCGGACAGGGGTCATTAAAGAGACCCAGTACTTC
abundance: NA; d_gene: NA; v_gene: TRBV27; j_gene: TRBJ1-5; CDR3aa: CASSLTGRNQPQHF; CDR3nt: TGTGCCAGCAGTTTGACAGGTCGCAATCAGCCCCAGCATTTT
abundance: NA; d_gene: TRBD1; v_gene: TRBV7-9; j_gene: TRBJ1-1; CDR3aa: CASSLPGQGATEAFF; CDR3nt: TGTGCCAGCAGCCTTCCGGGACAGGGGGCAACTGAAGCTTTCTTT
abundance: NA; d_gene: TRBD2; v_gene: TRBV4-2; j_gene: TRBJ2-3; CDR3aa: CASSQDKGAGGLTDTQYF; CDR3nt: TGTGCCAGCAGCCAAGATAAAGGGGCGGGGGGGCTTACAGATACGCAGTATTTT
abundance: NA; d_gene: NA; v_gene: TRBV2; j_gene: TRBJ1-4; CDR3aa: CASRNNFQEKLFF; CDR3nt: TGTGCCAGCAGAAACAATTTTCAGGAAAAACTGTTTTTT
abundance: NA; d_gene: TRBD1; v_gene: TRBV6-5; j_gene: TRBJ1-6; CDR3aa: CASSYSRGTGNSPLHF; CDR3nt: TGTGCCAGCAGTTACTCGAGGGGGACAGGGAATTCACCCCTCCACTTT
abundance: few; d_gene: TRBD2; v_gene: TRBV24-1; j_gene: TRBJ2-2; CDR3aa: CATSDSSGANTGELFF; CDR3nt: TGTGCCACCAGTGATTCTAGCGGGGCGAACACCGGGGAGCTGTTTTTT
abundance: NA; d_gene: TRBD1; v_gene: TRBV2; j_gene: TRBJ2-5; CDR3aa: CASNRQGIQETQYF; CDR3nt: TGTGCCAGCAATCGACAGGGGATACAAGAGACCCAGTACTTC
abundance: NA; d_gene: NA; v_gene: TRBV5-4; j_gene: TRBJ2-5; CDR3aa: CASASRSQETQYF; CDR3nt: TGTGCCAGCGCCTCGCGGTCACAAGAGACCCAGTACTTC
abundance: NA; d_gene: NA; v_gene: TRBV5-1; j_gene: TRBJ1-5; CDR3aa: CASSPSWQGQPQHF; CDR3nt: TGCGCCAGCAGCCCGAGTTGGCAGGGGCAGCCCCAGCATTTT
abundance: once; d_gene: TRBD2; v_gene: TRBV30; j_gene: TRBJ2-5; CDR3aa: CAWSAGLAGETQYF; CDR3nt: TGTGCCTGGAGCGCGGGACTAGCGGGGGAGACCCAGTACTTC
abundance: NA; d_gene: NA; v_gene: TRBV7-9; j_gene: TRBJ2-7; CDR3aa: CASSSVPSHSYEQYF; CDR3nt: TGTGCCAGCAGCTCGGTTCCGTCCCACTCCTACGAGCAGTACTTC
abundance: once; d_gene: TRBD1; v_gene: TRBV5-1; j_gene: TRBJ1-1; CDR3aa: CASSQDRGTEAFF; CDR3nt: TGCGCCAGCAGCCAAGACAGGGGCACTGAAGCTTTCTTT
abundance: NA; d_gene: NA; v_gene: TRBV19; j_gene: TRBJ2-5; CDR3aa: CASMVQGEETQYF; CDR3nt: TGTGCCAGTATGGTGCAGGGCGAAGAGACCCAGTACTTC
abundance: NA; d_gene: NA; v_gene: TRBV5-1; j_gene: TRBJ1-4; CDR3aa: CASRFAGGEKLFF; CDR3nt: TGCGCCAGCAGGTTTGCGGGAGGCGAAAAACTGTTTTTT
abundance: NA; d_gene: TRBD2; v_gene: TRBV5-4; j_gene: TRBJ2-1; CDR3aa: CASSPQRGAYNEQFF; CDR3nt: TGTGCCAGCAGCCCCCAGCGGGGGGCCTACAATGAGCAGTTCTTC
abundance: once; d_gene: NA; v_gene: TRBV6-5; j_gene: TRBJ2-7; CDR3aa: CASSYGSTVTYEQYF; CDR3nt: TGTGCCAGCAGTTACGGATCTACAGTTACCTACGAGCAGTACTTC
abundance: NA; d_gene: NA; v_gene: TRBV7-8; j_gene: TRBJ2-7; CDR3aa: CASSLTTGHYEQYF; CDR3nt: TGTGCCAGCAGCTTAACGACAGGACACTACGAGCAGTACTTC
abundance: NA; d_gene: TRBD1; v_gene: TRBV5-1; j_gene: TRBJ2-3; CDR3aa: CASSYQSDGTGGRDTQYF; CDR3nt: TGCGCCAGCAGCTACCAATCCGATGGGACAGGGGGGAGAGATACGCAGTATTTT
abundance: few; d_gene: TRBD1; v_gene: TRBV5-1; j_gene: TRBJ1-1; CDR3aa: CASSSTGTGGFGDTEAFF; CDR3nt: TGCGCCAGCAGCTCGACCGGGACAGGGGGCTTTGGCGACACTGAAGCTTTCTTT